These 10 T cell receptor beta chains originate from one sample sequenced in a study of CD8 T cells in ankylosing spondylitis. Overall study results and limits: Roughly eight highly homologous variants made up a TCR beta motif that seemed to typify ankylosing spondylitis blood.

No cognate antigen is known for these TCRs. In TCRdb, the 5' RACE reads were re-called with MiXCR into one record per CDR3 protein. The sample carries about 220,000 distinct CDR3 sequences, around 16% recorded once. The sequenced sample was blood, either unsorted or a sorted T cell fraction (not recorded which). These receptors all stem from a male donor with ankylosing spondylitis.

This clonotype has ten or more counts. V gene TRBV15 combines with J gene TRBJ2-2, with TRBD1 matching over 7 bases. This CDR3 is 17 amino acids long. Looked up from germline, CDR1 is LNHNV and CDR2 is YYDKDF (reference sequence). Trimming took 3 bases from V and 0 from J; bases not matched to a gene: 7. The CDR3: CATSRPGQTSNTGELFF. The CDR3 DNA follows: TGTGCCACCAGCAGGCCGGGACAGACCTCGAACACCGGGGAGCTGTTTTTT.

This clonotype has just a few counts. The chain recombines TRBV4-1 with TRBJ1-2; possible D gene TRBD1, 6 bases. Germline V gene data show CDR1 as MGHRA and CDR2 as YSYEKL. This CDR3 is 13 amino acids long. Trimming shortened V by 0 bases and J by 8 bases, and 10 bases separated the two germline ends. The DNA for the CDR3 is TGCGCCAGCAGCCAAGAGAACAGGGTAGGCTACACCTTC. Protein: CASSQENRVGYTF.

As concerns this clonotype: The junction departs from germline at one end; a sequencing error may be responsible. This sequence joins TRBV2 and TRBJ2-7; 11 bases line up with TRBD2. The germline CDR1 and CDR2 sequences are SNHLY and FYNNEI. The CDR3 totals 15 residues. This CDR3 is CAISDQRGLADEQYF. CDR3 nucleotides: TGTGCCATCAGTGACCAAAGGGGACTAGCGGACGAGCAGTACTTC.

The sample holds a few counts of this clonotype. This chain uses TRBV5-1 with TRBJ2-1, with D perhaps matching TRBD1 (5 bases). CDR3 length equals 15 residues. Germline values: CDR1 SGHRS, CDR2 YFSETQ. Between the trimmed V and J ends, which lost 4 bases and 5 bases, there was a span of 16 bases. This chain's CDR3 is CASSRGTALNNEQFF. The CDR3, as DNA: TGCGCCAGCAGCAGGGGAACAGCCCTCAACAATGAGCAGTTCTTC. The variable domain in full, with the rest retrieved from reference TRBV5-1 and TRBJ2-1, is KAGVTQTPRYLIKTRGQQVTLSCSPISGHRSVSWYQQTPGQGLQFLFEYFSETQRNKGNFPGRFSGRQFSNSRSEMNVSTLELGDSALYLCASSRGTALNNEQFFGPGTRLTVL.

This clonotype was recorded at least ten times. The chain carries TRBV7-9 and TRBJ2-1; 9 nucleotides line up with TRBD1. Germline CDR1 reads SEHNR; CDR2 reads FQNEAQ (reference sequence). Trimming at V came to 5 bases and at J to 1 base, leaving 3 bases not matched to a gene. The CDR3 is 15 residues long. CDR3 residues: CASSPGQGSYNEQFF. The CDR3 coding sequence is TGTGCCAGCAGCCCCGGACAGGGGTCCTACAATGAGCAGTTCTTC.

This clonotype has a handful of counts. The chain has TRBV10-3 and TRBJ2-7, with TRBD2 matching 7 bases. The length of the CDR3 is 13 residues. Per the germline V gene, CDR1 is ENHRY and CDR2 is SYGVKD. Trimming removed 8 bases from V and 1 base from J; junction bases left unmatched: 5. CDR3 protein: CAIRGDGSYEQYF. The CDR3 DNA sequence: TGTGCCATCCGGGGGGATGGGTCCTACGAGCAGTACTTC.

This clonotype has more than one count but fewer than ten. The gene calls are TRBV12-3 or TRBV12-4 and TRBJ2-2; 8 positions match TRBD2. Germline trimming cut 3 bases from V and 6 bases from J; bases unmatched to any gene: 6. The CDR3 covers 15 residues. The CDR3 here is CASSLWAGGPGELFF. The CDR3 region has the DNA TGTGCCAGCAGTTTGTGGGCGGGGGGTCCCGGGGAGCTGTTTTTT.

The chain combines TRBV30 with TRBJ2-1; D is perhaps TRBD1 (5 bases). The germline V gene has CDR1 GTSNPN and CDR2 SVGIG (reference sequence). Between the trimmed V and J ends, which lost 5 bases and 4 bases, there was a span of 9 bases. The CDR3 length is 12 residues. CDR3 amino acids: CAWLTGYNEQFF. The CDR3 coding sequence is TGTGCCTGGCTAACAGGTTACAATGAGCAGTTCTTC. Supplemented by reference TRBV30 and TRBJ2-1, the full variable domain reads SQTIHQWPATLVQPVGSPLSLECTVEGTSNPNLYWYRQAAGRGLQLLFYSVGIGQISSEVPQNLSASRPQDRQFILSSKKLLLSDSGFYLCAWLTGYNEQFFGPGTRLTVL.

This clonotype was counted once. V is TRBV6-1 and J is TRBJ2-7, with 10 bases that match TRBD2. V lost 7 bases, J lost 6 bases, and 12 bases stayed unmatched. The germline gives CDR1 MNHNS, CDR2 SASEGT. The CDR3 runs 15 residues. CDR3 sequence: CASKPTAGGPFEQYF. DNA of the CDR3: TGTGCCAGCAAGCCAACAGCGGGAGGGCCCTTCGAGCAGTACTTC.

This clonotype was seen a few times. The chain combines TRBV20-1 with TRBJ2-7; tentatively, D is TRBD2 (7 bases). V was cut by 7 bases and J by 3 bases, with 16 bases left in between. The V gene's germline CDR1 is DFQATT and CDR2 SNEGSKA (reference sequence). The CDR3 has 13 amino acids. CDR3 amino acids: CSVPGGRDYEQYF. As DNA, the CDR3 is TGCAGTGTCCCCGGGGGGCGCGACTACGAGCAGTACTTC.